These T cell receptor beta chains were read from a single sample in a study of cytotoxic CD8 clonotypes in ibrutinib-treated CLL. Data came from immunoSEQ multiplex PCR; TCRdb stores just in-frame clones and leaves some out. The repertoire holds about 140,000 clones, with more than 75% as singletons. The sequencing here drew on PBMCs, taken after 36 months of ibrutinib treatment. These TCRs come from a human donor with chronic lymphocytic leukemia. CDR3s include the opening cysteine and the closing phenylalanine or tryptophan. A D gene is named only where the DNA matches it firmly. Size is omitted from some rows. Given values are once, few, many or a class for expanded clones.

J gene	D gene	clone size	V gene	CDR3 DNA	CDR3 protein
TRBJ1-2	TRBD1	NA	TRBV14	TGTGCCAGCGGGGACAGCTATGCCCACTATGGCTACACCTTC	CASGDSYAHYGYTF
TRBJ1-5	NA	NA	TRBV10-1	TGCGCCAGCATACACTGGGCAGAGGAGCCCCAGCATTTT	CASIHWAEEPQHF
TRBJ2-7	NA	NA	TRBV19	TGTTCCACAAAGGCCGGTGACGAGCAGTACTTC	CSTKAGDEQYF
TRBJ2-3	NA	NA	TRBV9	TGTGCCAGCGGGGGGAGATACGGAGATACGCAGTATTTT	CASGGRYGDTQYF
TRBJ1-2	NA	NA	TRBV5-1	TGCGCCAGCAGCGGAAACAGGGCTCCGACGGGAGGCTACACCTTC	CASSGNRAPTGGYTF
TRBJ2-2	TRBD1	once	TRBV14	TGTGCCAGCAGCCACGGGACAGGGGACACCGGGGAGCTGTTTTTT	CASSHGTGDTGELFF
TRBJ1-5	NA	NA	TRBV7-9	TGTGCCAGCAGCTTAGGTACGGGCAACCAGCCCCAGCATTTT	CASSLGTGNQPQHF
TRBJ1-1	NA	NA	TRBV2	TGTGCCAGCAGGGACACGGACGTCGAGGGCACTGAAGCTTTCTTT	CASRDTDVEGTEAFF
TRBJ1-2	NA	NA	TRBV30	TGTGCCTGGACGGGGAGGGTTGGCTACACCTTC	CAWTGRVGYTF
TRBJ2-3	NA	NA	TRBV9	TGTGCCAGCAGCCTGCAACTGGGGAGCACAGATACGCAGTATTTT	CASSLQLGSTDTQYF
TRBJ2-5	NA	NA	TRBV7-6	TGTGCCAGCAGTCGCGGGGTACGAGAGACCCAGTACTTC	CASSRGVRETQYF
TRBJ2-7	NA	NA	TRBV7-9	TGTGCCAGCAGCTTTTTAGGTGACAGTGCCGAGCAGTACTTC	CASSFLGDSAEQYF
TRBJ1-2	NA	NA	TRBV18	TGTGCCAGCTCCAACCAAAGAGACGGGGACTACACCTTC	CASSNQRDGDYTF
TRBJ2-7	NA	NA	TRBV30	TGTGCCTGGAGCTCCTCCTACGAGCAGTACTTC	CAWSSSYEQYF
TRBJ1-2	NA	once	TRBV7-2	TGTGCCAGCAGCGGGAGGGGCTATGGCTACACCTTC	CASSGRGYGYTF
TRBJ2-1	NA	NA	TRBV9	TGTGCCAGCAGCGTAGAAGCCGGGAGCTCCTACAATGAGCAGTTCTTC	CASSVEAGSSYNEQFF
TRBJ2-2	TRBD1	NA	TRBV6-5	TGTGCCAGCAGGGGGACAGGGGGCGTCTACGGGAAGCTGTTTTTT	CASRGTGGVYGKLFF
TRBJ2-1	TRBD2	NA	TRBV19	TGTGCCAGTAGTATGGCACTAGCGGGAGGTCGGTTCTTC	CASSMALAGGRFF
TRBJ1-1	NA	NA	TRBV30	TGTGCCTGGAGTGCCCTCTTGACATGGTCGTCTGAAGCTTTCTTT	CAWSALLTWSSEAFF
TRBJ2-2	TRBD1	once	TRBV6-1	TGTGCCAGCAGACCAGGGGGCGCGAACACCGGGGAGCTGTTTTTT	CASRPGGANTGELFF
TRBJ1-6	NA	NA	TRBV30	TGTGCCTGGAGTGTTTCTATACAGTCACCCCTCCACTTT	CAWSVSIQSPLHF
TRBJ2-6	NA	NA	TRBV10-1	TGCGCCAGCAGTGAGCCACCTCCGCGGGGAGACTCTGGGGCCAACGTCCTGACTTTC	CASSEPPPRGDSGANVLTF
TRBJ1-1	NA	NA	TRBV27	TGTGCCAGCAGTCACCGGGACACGAACACTGAAGCTTTCTTT	CASSHRDTNTEAFF
TRBJ2-7	NA	NA	TRBV10-2	TGCGCCAGCAGTGACGTCTATAACTACGAGCAGTACTTC	CASSDVYNYEQYF
TRBJ2-4	TRBD1	NA	TRBV2	TGTGCCAGCAGTGCGACAGGGATGGCCAAAAACATTCAGTACTTC	CASSATGMAKNIQYF